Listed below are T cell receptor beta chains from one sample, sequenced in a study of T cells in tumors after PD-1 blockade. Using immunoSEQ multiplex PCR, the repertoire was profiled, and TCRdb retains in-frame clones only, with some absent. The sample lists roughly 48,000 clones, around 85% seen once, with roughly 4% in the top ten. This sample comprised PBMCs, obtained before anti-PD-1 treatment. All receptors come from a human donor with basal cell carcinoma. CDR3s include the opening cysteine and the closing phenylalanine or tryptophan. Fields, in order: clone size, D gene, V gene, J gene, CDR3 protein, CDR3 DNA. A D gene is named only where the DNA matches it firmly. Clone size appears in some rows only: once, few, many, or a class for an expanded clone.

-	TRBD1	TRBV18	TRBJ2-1	CASSPSTGGTYNEQFF	TGTGCCAGCTCACCGTCGACAGGGGGTACCTACAATGAGCAGTTCTTC
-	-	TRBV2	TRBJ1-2	CASRRDSNYGYTF	TGTGCCAGCAGGCGGGATTCTAACTATGGCTACACCTTC
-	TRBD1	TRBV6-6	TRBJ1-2	CASTRQGGYGYTF	TGTGCCAGCACCCGACAGGGTGGCTATGGCTACACCTTC
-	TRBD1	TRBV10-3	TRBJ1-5	CAISESVTGANSNQPQHF	TGTGCCATCAGTGAGTCTGTGACAGGGGCTAATAGCAATCAGCCCCAGCATTTT
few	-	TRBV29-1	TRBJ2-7	CSAWDGEQYF	TGCAGCGCCTGGGACGGAGAGCAGTACTTC
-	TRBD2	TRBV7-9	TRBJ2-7	CASSLSGGRAPYEQYF	TGTGCCAGCAGCTTATCGGGTGGGAGGGCCCCCTACGAGCAGTACTTC
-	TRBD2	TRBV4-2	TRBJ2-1	CASSQDRAGGRNEQFF	TGTGCCAGCAGCCAAGATAGAGCGGGGGGGCGTAATGAGCAGTTCTTC
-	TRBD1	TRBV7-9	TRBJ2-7	CASSLDGTGTYEQYF	TGTGCCAGCAGCTTAGACGGGACAGGGACCTACGAGCAGTACTTC
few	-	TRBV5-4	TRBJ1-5	CASKGWGIRFNQPQHF	TGTGCCAGCAAAGGTTGGGGTATCAGGTTCAATCAGCCCCAGCATTTT
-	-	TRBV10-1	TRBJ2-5	CASSTGTSQETQYF	TGCGCCAGCAGTACCGGGACATCGCAAGAGACCCAGTACTTC
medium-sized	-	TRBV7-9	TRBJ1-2	CASSPSVADYGYTF	TGTGCCAGCAGCCCCTCGGTAGCGGACTATGGCTACACCTTC
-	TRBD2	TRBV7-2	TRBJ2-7	CASSLRPNRGGLFYEQYF	TGTGCCAGCAGCTTAAGACCCAACCGGGGGGGCCTCTTCTACGAGCAGTACTTC
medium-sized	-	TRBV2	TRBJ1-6	CASSEEETYNSPLHF	TGTGCCAGCAGTGAGGAAGAGACCTATAATTCACCCCTCCACTTT
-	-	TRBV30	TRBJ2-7	CAWRGGTGPYEQYF	TGTGCCTGGAGGGGAGGGACAGGCCCTTACGAGCAGTACTTC
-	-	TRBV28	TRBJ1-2	CASRRDSLIYGYTF	TGTGCCAGCAGAAGGGACTCATTGATCTATGGCTACACCTTC
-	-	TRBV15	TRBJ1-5	CATSRDNSPDQPQHF	TGTGCCACCAGCAGAGATAACAGCCCCGATCAGCCCCAGCATTTT
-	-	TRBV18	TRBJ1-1	CASSPHWWENTEAFF	TGTGCCAGCTCACCACATTGGTGGGAGAACACTGAAGCTTTCTTT
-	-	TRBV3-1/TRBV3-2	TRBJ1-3	CASSRDGLSGNTIYF	TGTGCCAGCAGCCGTGACGGCCTCTCTGGAAACACCATATATTTT
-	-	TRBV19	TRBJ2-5	CASSIKGSGQETQYF	TGTGCCAGTAGTATAAAGGGGAGTGGGCAAGAGACCCAGTACTTC
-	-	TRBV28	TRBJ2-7	CASSLQNSYEQYF	TGTGCCAGCAGTTTACAGAACTCCTACGAGCAGTACTTC
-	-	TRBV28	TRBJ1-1	CASSLWGGASNTEAFF	TGTGCCAGCAGTTTATGGGGAGGGGCTTCCAACACTGAAGCTTTCTTT
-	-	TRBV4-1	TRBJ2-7	CASSQVGGTNSYEQYF	TGCGCCAGCAGCCAAGTCGGGGGTACGAACTCCTACGAGCAGTACTTC
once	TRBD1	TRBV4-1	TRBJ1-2	CASSQAGTGYGYTF	TGCGCCAGCAGCCAAGCCGGGACAGGGTACGGCTACACCTTC
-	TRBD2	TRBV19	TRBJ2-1	CASLAGTNLNEQFF	TGTGCCAGTCTAGCGGGCACCAACCTAAATGAGCAGTTCTTC
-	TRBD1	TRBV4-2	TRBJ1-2	CASSQSGTGDYGYTF	TGTGCCAGCAGCCAATCCGGGACAGGGGACTATGGCTACACCTTC
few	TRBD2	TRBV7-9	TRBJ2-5	CASSPGGGTQYF	TGTGCCAGCAGCCCGGGGGGGGGAACCCAGTACTTC
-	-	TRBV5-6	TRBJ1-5	CASSFWGSANQPQHF	TGTGCCAGCAGCTTCTGGGGGAGTGCGAATCAGCCCCAGCATTTT
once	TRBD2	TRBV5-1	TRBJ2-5	CASSAPGLAEQETQYF	TGCGCCAGCAGCGCACCGGGACTAGCGGAGCAAGAGACCCAGTACTTC
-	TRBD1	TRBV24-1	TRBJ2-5	CATASSTGEKETQYF	TGTGCCACCGCAAGCTCGACAGGGGAAAAAGAGACCCAGTACTTC
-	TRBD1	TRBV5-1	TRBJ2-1	CASRPGGPYNEQFF	TGCGCCAGCCGGCCAGGGGGCCCCTACAATGAGCAGTTCTTC
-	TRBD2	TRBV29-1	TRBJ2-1	CSVERGGNEQFF	TGCAGCGTTGAACGGGGGGGGAATGAGCAGTTCTTC
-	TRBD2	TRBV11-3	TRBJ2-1	CASSTRTSGGPSSYNEQFF	TGTGCCAGCAGCACGAGGACTAGCGGGGGGCCTAGCTCCTACAATGAGCAGTTCTTC
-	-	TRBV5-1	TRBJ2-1	CASSQGGSFYNEQFF	TGCGCCAGCAGCCAGGGGGGCTCCTTTTACAATGAGCAGTTCTTC
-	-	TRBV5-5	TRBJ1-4	CASSRRVGGEKLFF	TGTGCCAGCAGCCGCAGGGTTGGGGGAGAAAAACTGTTTTTT
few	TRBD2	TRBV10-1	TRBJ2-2	CASSYGLAVTGELFF	TGCGCCAGCAGTTACGGGCTAGCGGTTACCGGGGAGCTGTTTTTT
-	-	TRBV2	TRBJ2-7	CASSPGQREQYF	TGTGCCAGCAGTCCCGGACAGAGGGAGCAGTACTTC
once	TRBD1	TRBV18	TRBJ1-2	CASSPQGQGGDLGHNYGYTF	TGTGCCAGCTCACCACAAGGACAGGGGGGTGACCTGGGACACAACTATGGCTACACCTTC
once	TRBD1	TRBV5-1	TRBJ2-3	CASSSAFTGTDTDTQYF	TGCGCCAGCAGCAGCGCGTTTACCGGGACAGACACAGATACGCAGTATTTT
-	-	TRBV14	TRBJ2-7	CASSQRYSYEQYF	TGTGCCAGCAGCCAAAGATACTCCTACGAGCAGTACTTC
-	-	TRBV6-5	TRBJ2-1	CASRGMTFEQFF	TGTGCCAGCAGGGGGATGACTTTTGAGCAGTTCTTC
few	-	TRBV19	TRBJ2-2	CASSIGITGELFF	TGTGCCAGTAGTATCGGTATCACCGGGGAGCTGTTTTTT
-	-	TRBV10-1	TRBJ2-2	CASRQERYTGELFF	TGCGCCAGCAGACAGGAAAGATACACCGGGGAGCTGTTTTTT
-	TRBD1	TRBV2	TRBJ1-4	CASSDRDRTGVQKLFF	TGTGCCAGCAGTGACCGTGACCGGACAGGGGTGCAAAAACTGTTTTTT
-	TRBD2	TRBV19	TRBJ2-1	CASSSGTSGFSSYNEQFF	TGTGCCAGTAGCTCCGGGACTAGCGGGTTCAGCTCCTACAATGAGCAGTTCTTC